The 16 T cell receptor beta chains in this list originate from one sample, sequenced in a study of T cell changes during pregnancy in multiple sclerosis (dated by TCRdb to between 2018 and 2020). The method behind the library was the immunoSEQ multiplex PCR assay. This immuneACCESS table, as held by TCRdb, lists in-frame sequences with V and J called but not all clones. Of the missing ones, under half trace to an unresolved V gene in checked studies; the others have no known cause. The sample table holds about 59,000 clones, of which around 90% were seen once. The top ten constitute less than 3% of the sample. Specimen: peripheral blood, collected in the third trimester of pregnancy. The origin of the receptors is a female donor in good health, enrolled as a control in a pregnancy study.

CDR3 amino acids: CASTLTGVQETQYF. CDR3 bases: TGTGCCAGCACGCTAACAGGAGTCCAAGAGACCCAGTACTTC. This sequence joins TRBV5-8 and TRBJ2-5, with D possibly TRBD1 on 5 matching bases. CDR1 SGHTS and CDR2 YDEGEE come from the germline V gene. V dropped 6 bases and J dropped 1 base, with 13 bases sitting between them. This CDR3 comprises 14 residues.

This chain connects TRBV27 to TRBJ1-1; D is possibly TRBD1 (5 bases). Per the germline V gene, CDR1 is MNHEY and CDR2 is SMNVEV (reference sequence). This CDR3 has 13 residues. Between the trimmed V and J ends, which lost 11 bases and 0 bases, there was a span of 13 bases. CDR3: CASSIGVNTEAFF. The CDR3 DNA is TGTGCCTCATCAATAGGGGTGAACACTGAAGCTTTCTTT.

V is TRBV4-1 and J is TRBJ2-2; TRBD2 matches at 10 bases. V was pared by 0 bases and J by 4 bases, with 5 bases of the junction left unmatched. The CDR3 has 17 amino acids. Per germline, CDR1 MGHRA and CDR2 YSYEKL. The CDR3 loop reads CASSQEGSGRATGELFF. DNA for the CDR3: TGCGCCAGCAGCCAAGAGGGGAGCGGGAGGGCCACCGGGGAGCTGTTTTTT.

The chain uses TRBV10-3 and TRBJ2-5; 7 bases map to TRBD2. Trimming cost V 2 bases and J 2 bases; bases outside gene matches: 5. This CDR3 contains 15 residues. CDR1 and CDR2 (germline): ENHRY, SYGVKD. The CDR3: CAISEPRLAQETQYF. The CDR3 DNA is TGTGCCATCAGTGAGCCGCGACTAGCTCAAGAGACCCAGTACTTC.

This chain connects TRBV7-9 to TRBJ1-2; possibly TRBD1 for D (6 bases). From germline, CDR1 is SEHNR and CDR2 FQNEAQ (reference sequence). The CDR3 length is 14 residues. The V end was cut by 6 bases, the J end by 8 bases, with 19 bases between. The CDR3 here is CASRPAPGGAGYTF. DNA for the CDR3: TGTGCCAGCAGGCCAGCCCCGGGGGGCGCCGGCTACACCTTC.

This rearrangement joins TRBV11-2 to TRBJ2-7; D possibly corresponds to TRBD2 (6 bases). Germline V CDR1 and CDR2: SGHAT, FQNNGV. V was clipped by 0 bases and J by 9 bases, with 9 bases between them. This CDR3 has 12 residues. The CDR3 DNA reads TGTGCCAGCAGCTTAGAGGGGGGTCCGCAGTACTTC. Its translation is CASSLEGGPQYF.

The V gene is TRBV2, the J gene TRBJ2-2, with D perhaps TRBD2 (6 bases). Germline V gene data show CDR1 as SNHLY and CDR2 as FYNNEI. The V and J ends lost 8 bases and 0 bases respectively, with 16 bases between them. The length of the CDR3 is 16 residues. The CDR3 loop reads CASSLIGTPNTGELFF. CDR3 nucleotides: TGTGCCAGCTCGCTGATTGGGACTCCGAACACCGGGGAGCTGTTTTTT.

The chain recombines TRBV18 with TRBJ2-1, with TRBD1 matching 9 bases. CDR1 and CDR2 from the germline V gene are KGHSH and LQKENI. V lost 10 bases, J lost 6 bases, and 10 bases stayed unmatched. The CDR3 is 14 residues long. In DNA, the CDR3 is TGTGCCACCTCCGGGACAGGGATGCTCAATGAGCAGTTCTTC. Translating it yields CATSGTGMLNEQFF.

The chain has TRBV6-1 and TRBJ1-5; 7 nucleotides line up with TRBD1. Germline V gene data show CDR1 as MNHNS and CDR2 as SASEGT. This CDR3 is 15 amino acids long. V dropped 7 bases and J dropped 0; count of bases not matched to a gene: 6. The CDR3 sequence is CASIRTGNSNQPQHF. DNA of the CDR3: TGTGCCAGCATCAGGACAGGCAATAGCAATCAGCCCCAGCATTTT.

J is TRBJ1-5 and V is TRBV18, with 7 bases matching TRBD1. V shed 5 bases and J 4 bases; nucleotides not matched to a gene: 2. The CDR3 has 13 amino acids. CDR1 is KGHSH and CDR2 is LQKENI in the germline V gene. CDR3 sequence (DNA): TGTGCCAGCTCAAGACAGGGAAATCAGCCCCAGCATTTT. Residues: CASSRQGNQPQHF.

This chain joins TRBV4-3 and TRBJ1-4; D not certain. Trimming took off 3 bases at V and 0 bases at J, with 5 bases between the two ends. The germline V gene has CDR1 LGHNA and CDR2 YSLEER. This CDR3 comprises 14 residues. The CDR3 here is CASSHYSTNEKLFF. CDR3 coding DNA: TGCGCCAGCAGCCACTACTCAACTAATGAAAAACTGTTTTTT.

This sequence joins TRBV6-4 and TRBJ1-2; tentatively, D is TRBD1 (5 bases). Trimming shortened V by 5 bases and J by 6 bases, and 16 bases separated the two germline ends. CDR3 length equals 14 residues. Germline V gene lookup returns CDR1 MRHNA and CDR2 SNTAGT. The CDR3 nucleotides are TGTGCCAGCAGTCACCGAATATTAGGGGATGGCTACACCTTC. Protein: CASSHRILGDGYTF.

V usage is TRBV4-3 and J usage is TRBJ1-5; D ambiguous. Looked up from germline, CDR1 is LGHNA and CDR2 is YSLEER. With 0 bases removed from V and 4 bases from J, the gap between germline ends came to 7 bases. This CDR3 spans 14 amino acids. The CDR3: CASSQDRGNQPQHF. For the CDR3, the DNA is TGCGCCAGCAGCCAAGATAGAGGGAATCAGCCCCAGCATTTT.

This chain uses TRBV6-5 with TRBJ1-2; 7 nucleotides line up with TRBD1. Germline trimming cut 5 bases from V and 4 bases from J; bases unmatched to any gene: 10. The CDR3 totals 15 residues. Germline CDR1 is MNHEY and CDR2 is SVGAGI. For the CDR3, the DNA is TGTGCCAGCAGTACCGACAGGGACAAGAGCTATGGCTACACCTTC. Residues: CASSTDRDKSYGYTF.

This rearrangement joins TRBV13 to TRBJ1-2; 12 bases agree with TRBD1. The CDR3 contains 15 residues. Unmatched junction bases numbered 9, after V lost 5 bases and J lost 8 bases. Germline V gene lookup returns CDR1 PRHDT and CDR2 FYEKMQ (reference sequence). CDR3 residues: CASSVPGQGAGGYTF. The CDR3 DNA follows: TGTGCCAGCAGCGTCCCGGGACAGGGGGCCGGAGGCTACACCTTC. The variable domain in full, with the rest retrieved from reference TRBV13 and TRBJ1-2, is AAGVIQSPRHLIKEKRETATLKCYPIPRHDTVYWYQQGPGQDPQFLISFYEKMQSDKGSIPDRFSAQQFSDYHSELNMSSLELGDSALYFCASSVPGQGAGGYTFGSGTRLTVV.

The CDR3 loop reads CASRSIGGEETQYF. The CDR3 bases are TGTGCCAGCAGATCAATAGGGGGAGAGGAGACCCAGTACTTC. V is TRBV28 and J is TRBJ2-5; D may be TRBD1 (6 bases). Trimming cost V 6 bases and J 5 bases, with 16 bases left between them. Germline CDR1 is MDHEN and CDR2 is SYDVKM. The CDR3 is made up of 14 amino acids.